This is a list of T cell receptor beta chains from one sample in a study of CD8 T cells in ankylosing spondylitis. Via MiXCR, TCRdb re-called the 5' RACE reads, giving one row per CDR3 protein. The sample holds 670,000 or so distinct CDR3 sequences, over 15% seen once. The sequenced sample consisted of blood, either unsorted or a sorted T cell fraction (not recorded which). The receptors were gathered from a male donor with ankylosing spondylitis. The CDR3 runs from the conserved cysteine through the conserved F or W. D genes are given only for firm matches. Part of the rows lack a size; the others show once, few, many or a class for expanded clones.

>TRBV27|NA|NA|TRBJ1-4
TGTGCCAGCAGAACGTGGGGACCAGGAAATGAAAAACTGTTTTTT
CASRTWGPGNEKLFF
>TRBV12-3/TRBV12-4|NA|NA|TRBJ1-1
TGTGCCAGCAGTCCCGATAGGTATGGCGCTGAAGCTTTCTTT
CASSPDRYGAEAFF
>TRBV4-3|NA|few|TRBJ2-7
TGCGCCAGCAGCCAAGAACCGGGGAGAGGATACGAGCAGTACTTC
CASSQEPGRGYEQYF
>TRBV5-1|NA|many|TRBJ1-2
TGCGCCAGCAGGCCGGACAGCTATGGCTACACCTTC
CASRPDSYGYTF
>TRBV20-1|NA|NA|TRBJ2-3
TGCAGTGCTAGAGATGGCCAAGGGGGCACAGATACGCAGTATTTT
CSARDGQGGTDTQYF
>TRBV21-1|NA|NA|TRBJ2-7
TGTGCCAGCAGCAAAGGGGGGCTAGCGGGAGTGCACGAGCAGTACTTC
CASSKGGLAGVHEQYF
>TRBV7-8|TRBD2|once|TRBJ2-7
TGTGCCAGCAGCTTAGGCTCTCGGACTAGCGGGTTTTGGGAGCAGTACTTC
CASSLGSRTSGFWEQYF
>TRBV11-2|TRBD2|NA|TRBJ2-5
TGTGCCAGCAGCTTAGGTGCGCGGGAGGGCGGCGAGACCCAGTACTTC
CASSLGAREGGETQYF
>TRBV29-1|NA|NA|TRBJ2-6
TGCAGCGTTGGAGGGGCAGCCGGTGGGGCCAACGTCCTGACTTTC
CSVGGAAGGANVLTF
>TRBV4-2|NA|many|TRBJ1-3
TGTGCCAGCAGCCTAAGCAGGGATTCTGGAAACACCATATATTTT
CASSLSRDSGNTIYF
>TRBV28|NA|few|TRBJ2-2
TGTGCCAGCAACATCGCGGGGGCGGGCACCGGGGAGCTGTTTTTT
CASNIAGAGTGELFF
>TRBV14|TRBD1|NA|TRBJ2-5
TGTGCCAGCAGCCAAGCCGAGACAGGGAAAATCCAAGAGACCCAGTACTTC
CASSQAETGKIQETQYF
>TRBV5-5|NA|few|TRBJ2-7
TGTGCCAGCAGCTTGGGGGCCAGTATCTACGAGCAGTACTTC
CASSLGASIYEQYF
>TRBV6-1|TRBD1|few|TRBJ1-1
TGTGCCACACACAGGGGGGCGAACACTGAAGCTTTCTTT
CATHRGANTEAFF
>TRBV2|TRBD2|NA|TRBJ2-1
TGTGCCAGCAGTGAAGCGGCGGGAGGATGGAATGAGCAGTTCTTC
CASSEAAGGWNEQFF
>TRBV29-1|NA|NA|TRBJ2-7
TGCAGCGCTTCCCTAGGGGGAGTGGAAGACGAGCAGTACTTC
CSASLGGVEDEQYF
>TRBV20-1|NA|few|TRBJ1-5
TGCAGTGCTAGAGAGAACCAGGGCAATCAGCCCCAGCATTTT
CSARENQGNQPQHF
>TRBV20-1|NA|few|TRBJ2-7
TGCAGTGCGCCGCATGATCGGCTGAGAGGCTACGAGCAGTACTTC
CSAPHDRLRGYEQYF
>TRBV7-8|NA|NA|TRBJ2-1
TGTGCCAGCAGCTTGATCTCTGGTGGGGGGGCAGGTGAGCAGTTCTTC
CASSLISGGGAGEQFF
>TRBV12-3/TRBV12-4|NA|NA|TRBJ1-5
TGTGCCAGCAGGTCCGGGATCTATGACAATCAGCCCCAGCATTTT
CASRSGIYDNQPQHF
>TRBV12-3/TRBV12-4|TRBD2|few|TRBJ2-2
TGTGCCAGCAGTCCTCGGGGGGTGAGCGGGCGTTACACCGGGGAGCTGTTTTTT
CASSPRGVSGRYTGELFF
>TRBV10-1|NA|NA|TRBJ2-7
TGCGCCAGCAGTGAGAACACAGGCACCTCCTACGAGCAGTACTTC
CASSENTGTSYEQYF
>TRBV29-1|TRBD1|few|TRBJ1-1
TGCAGCGGTGTAAACAGGGGGTCTTACGCTGAAGCTTTCTTT
CSGVNRGSYAEAFF
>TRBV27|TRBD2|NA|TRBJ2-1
TGTGCCAGCAGTTTACGGACTAGCGGGGCCCCCAATGAGCAGTTCTTC
CASSLRTSGAPNEQFF
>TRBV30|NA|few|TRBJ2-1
TGTGCCTGGGGGGGGGCCCTCAATGAGCAGTTCTTC
CAWGGALNEQFF